Shown below are 30 T cell receptor beta chains from a single sample sequenced in a study of blood T cell repertoires in COVID-19. Using immunoSEQ multiplex PCR, the repertoire was profiled, and TCRdb retains in-frame clones only, with some absent. The sample records 180,000 or so clones, 86% being singletons. Sequences were obtained from peripheral blood. The receptors shown here come from a woman in her sixties or seventies with COVID-19, enrolled during active disease.

V is TRBV11-3 and J is TRBJ2-2; no firm D call. In germline, CDR1 is SGHNT, CDR2 YENEEA. V lost 4 bases and J lost 6, with 6 bases in between. The CDR3 spans 12 residues. The DNA for the CDR3 is TGTGCCAGCAGCTCCCCGGCCGGGGAGCTGTTTTTT. Protein product: CASSSPAGELFF.

This chain joins TRBV30 and TRBJ2-7; 14 nucleotides align to TRBD2. Trimming took 5 bases from V and 5 from J; bases not matched to a gene: 2. There are 13 residues in the CDR3. The germline V gene encodes CDR1 GTSNPN and CDR2 SVGIG (reference sequence). The CDR3 sequence is CAWGLAGGHEQYF. In nucleotides, the CDR3 is TGTGCCTGGGGACTAGCGGGAGGTCACGAGCAGTACTTC.

This clone was seen a single time. This chain links TRBV23-1 with TRBJ1-1; D unresolved. TRBV23-1 is annotated as an ORF whose role is uncertain. CDR3 size: 13 residues. V dropped 3 bases and J dropped 2 bases, with 7 bases sitting between them. The DNA of the CDR3 is TGCGCCAGCAGTCACCCAGTAAACACTGAAGCTTTCTTT. It translates to CASSHPVNTEAFF.

In DNA, the CDR3 is TGTGCCAGCAGCGGTCCTTCCTATGGCTACACCTTC. Translated: CASSGPSYGYTF. This chain uses TRBV9 with TRBJ1-2; D ambiguous. The CDR3 totals 12 residues. The germline V gene has CDR1 SGDLS and CDR2 YYNGEE. The germline V and J ends were trimmed by 3 bases and 4 bases, with 7 bases remaining between them.

The sample holds one count of this clone. The chain joins TRBV19 to TRBJ1-1; D is undetermined. The CDR3 consists of 13 residues. CDR1 LNHDA and CDR2 SQIVND come from the germline V gene (reference sequence). Between the trimmed V and J ends, which lost 9 bases and 3 bases, there was a span of 14 bases. CDR3 sequence reads: CASGWRRDTEAFF. CDR3 DNA: TGTGCCAGCGGGTGGCGGAGGGACACTGAAGCTTTCTTT.

CDR3 bases: TGTGCCAGCAGCTCACGTCGCGGCGCTGAAGCTTTCTTT. Translating it yields CASSSRRGAEAFF. V gene TRBV7-2 combines with J gene TRBJ1-1; no reliable D call. The germline gives CDR1 SGHTA, CDR2 FQGNSA. The CDR3 covers 13 residues. V was trimmed by 4 bases and J by 6 bases, leaving 12 bases between them.

The gene calls are TRBV27 and TRBJ2-3; D unclear. The CDR3 totals 12 residues. Germline V CDR1 and CDR2: MNHEY, SMNVEV (reference sequence). The V end lost 7 bases, the J end lost 6 bases, and 11 bases lay between the germline ends. The CDR3 protein is CASMTRTDTQYF. CDR3 coding DNA: TGTGCCAGCATGACAAGAACGGATACGCAGTATTTT.

This clone has just one count. The CDR3 protein is CASSLVGTGTYEQYF. The DNA of the CDR3 is TGTGCCAGCAGCTTAGTGGGGACAGGGACCTACGAGCAGTACTTC. The rearrangement links TRBV7-2 to TRBJ2-7; TRBD1 matches at 9 bases. This CDR3 is 15 amino acids long. The J segment lost 2 bases and the V segment lost 1 base, leaving 3 bases of the junction unmatched. The germline V gene has CDR1 SGHTA and CDR2 FQGNSA.

V is TRBV5-4 and J is TRBJ1-1, with D maybe TRBD1 (5 bases). Trimming pared 1 base from V and 4 bases from J, leaving 8 bases between. Germline V lookup: CDR1 SGHNT, CDR2 YYREEE (reference sequence). The CDR3 is 13 residues long. CDR3 in amino acids: CASSLRRGTEAFF. The DNA for the CDR3 is TGTGCCAGCAGCTTGAGGAGGGGCACTGAAGCTTTCTTT.

This chain links TRBV6-5 with TRBJ1-1; TRBD1 might be the D (5 bases). The CDR3 is 12 residues long. Trimming removed 6 bases at V and 6 bases at J, with 11 bases between. Per the germline V gene, CDR1 is MNHEY and CDR2 is SVGAGI. CDR3 nucleotide sequence: TGTGCCAGCAGCCATTCCAGGGCTGAAGCTTTCTTT. Translation: CASSHSRAEAFF.

The chain employs TRBV25-1 and TRBJ1-4, with D unresolved. This CDR3 is 13 amino acids long. Looked up from germline, CDR1 is MGHDK and CDR2 is SYGVNS. Trimming took 3 bases from V and 5 from J, leaving 7 bases between them. CDR3 loop: CASSDGRNEKLFF. As DNA, the CDR3 is TGTGCCAGCAGTGATGGCCGAAATGAAAAACTGTTTTTT.

This clone has more than one count but fewer than ten. The sample has other DNA sequences that encode this CDR3 too. The rearrangement joins TRBV10-3 to TRBJ2-3; TRBD1 matches 10 bases. Germline CDR1 reads ENHRY; CDR2 reads SYGVKD. V lost 3 bases, J lost 3 bases, and 3 bases stayed unmatched. CDR3 length: 15 residues. The CDR3 DNA reads as TGTGCCATCAGTGAAGACAGGGGGCGAACAGATACGCAGTATTTT. Translated, it gives CAISEDRGRTDTQYF.

The chain is built from TRBV30 and TRBJ2-6; TRBD1 matches at 11 bases. Germline values: CDR1 GTSNPN, CDR2 SVGIG (reference sequence). Unmatched junction bases numbered 9, after V lost 5 bases and J lost 0 bases. The CDR3 runs 18 residues. The chain's CDR3 is CAWVDWDRGVSGANVLTF. CDR3 coding DNA: TGTGCCTGGGTCGACTGGGACAGGGGGGTCTCTGGGGCCAACGTCCTGACTTTC.

V usage is TRBV5-8 and J usage is TRBJ2-7; 7 nucleotides align to TRBD2. The CDR3 extends over 16 amino acids. V gave up 4 bases and J gave up 0 bases; unmatched junction bases: 10. Germline V lookup: CDR1 SGHTS, CDR2 YDEGEE. CDR3 in DNA: TGTGCCAGCAGCGCCCTCACTAGCGCGATCTCCTACGAGCAGTACTTC. It codes for CASSALTSAISYEQYF. The full variable domain, rest sourced from reference TRBV5-8 and TRBJ2-7, is EAGVTQSPTHLIKTRGQQATLRCSPISGHTSVYWYQQALGLGLQFLLWYDEGEERNRGNFPPRFSGRQFPNYSSELNVNALELEDSALYLCASSALTSAISYEQYFGPGTRLTVT.

The chain joins TRBV9 to TRBJ2-5, with TRBD1 matching 8 bases. CDR3 length: 15 residues. Trimming removed 1 base from V and 5 bases from J; junction bases left unmatched: 7. Germline V gives CDR1 SGDLS, CDR2 YYNGEE. Here the CDR3 DNA reads TGTGCCAGCAGCGTAAGCACGGACAGGGTTGAGACCCAGTACTTC. Amino acid sequence: CASSVSTDRVETQYF.

The V call is TRBV4-3, the J call TRBJ1-1; D might be TRBD1 (5 bases). The ends were cut back, 4 bases at V and 0 bases at J, with 12 bases in the middle. Germline V CDR1 and CDR2: LGHNA, YSLEER. The CDR3 consists of 15 residues. The CDR3 is CASSREDTLNTEAFF. In DNA form, the CDR3 reads TGCGCCAGCAGCCGTGAGGACACCTTGAACACTGAAGCTTTCTTT.

The chain joins TRBV9 to TRBJ2-2; weak D call: TRBD1 (5 bases). Germline lookup yields CDR1 SGDLS and CDR2 YYNGEE. The CDR3 contains 16 residues. Trimming stripped 0 bases from V and 4 bases from J, with 13 bases between. This CDR3 reads CASSVAPQGSTGELFF. In nucleotides, the CDR3 is TGTGCCAGCAGCGTAGCTCCCCAGGGTTCCACCGGGGAGCTGTTTTTT.

CDR3 sequence (DNA): TGTGCCAGCAGGCTAGCGGCCCCATCCTACGAGCAGTACTTC. It codes for CASRLAAPSYEQYF. V and J are TRBV6-5 and TRBJ2-7; 7 nucleotides agree with TRBD2. The V gene's germline CDR1 is MNHEY and CDR2 SVGAGI. Unmatched junction bases numbered 6, after V lost 6 bases and J lost 1 base. This CDR3 has 14 amino acids.

The table lists this clone with a few counts. The chain has TRBV5-4 and TRBJ2-5, with D unclear. The CDR3 has 13 residues. The V gene's germline CDR1 is SGHNT and CDR2 YYREEE (reference sequence). Trimming took 3 bases from V and 3 from J, leaving 9 bases between them. The CDR3 bases are TGTGCCAGCAGCTCCCGCACAGAAGAGACCCAGTACTTC. Protein: CASSSRTEETQYF. Based on the CDR3 plus reference TRBV5-4 and TRBJ2-5, the full variable domain is ETGVTQSPTHLIKTRGQQVTLRCSSQSGHNTVSWYQQALGQGPQFIFQYYREEENGRGNFPPRFSGLQFPNYSSELNVNALELDDSALYLCASSSRTEETQYFGPGTRLLVL.

This chain uses TRBV11-3 with TRBJ2-1; a weak D match, TRBD1 (6 bases). The CDR3 consists of 11 residues. The V end lost 5 bases, the J end lost 10 bases, and 9 bases lay between the germline ends. CDR1 and CDR2 from the germline V gene are SGHNT and YENEEA. The CDR3 DNA follows: TGTGCCAGCAGCCGGGACATGGAGCAGTTCTTC. It encodes CASSRDMEQFF.

The gene calls are TRBV5-4 and TRBJ2-7; 14 bases map to TRBD2. Germline-derived CDR1 and CDR2 are SGHNT and YYREEE (reference sequence). Germline trimming cut 2 bases from V and 4 bases from J; bases unmatched to any gene: 8. The CDR3 has 17 residues. The CDR3 here is CASSLTAGTSGRYEQYF. In nucleotides, the CDR3 is TGTGCCAGCAGCTTAACGGCCGGGACTAGCGGGAGATACGAGCAGTACTTC.

CDR3 region: CASSVEGYNSPLHF. CDR3 nucleotide sequence: TGCGCCAGCAGCGTTGAGGGTTATAATTCACCCCTCCACTTT. The J gene is TRBJ1-6, the V gene TRBV4-3; D uncertain. V gave up 5 bases and J gave up 4 bases, with 9 bases separating them. Per the germline V gene, CDR1 is LGHNA and CDR2 is YSLEER. The CDR3 totals 14 residues.

CDR3 region: CAGQGSGNTIYF. The CDR3 coding sequence is TGTGCCGGACAGGGCTCTGGAAACACCATATATTTT. The chain joins TRBV2 to TRBJ1-3; the match to TRBD1 covers 8 bases. Germline V gene data show CDR1 as SNHLY and CDR2 as FYNNEI. With 11 bases clipped from V and 0 bases from J, the junction kept 0 bases outside the gene matches. The CDR3 is 12 residues long.

The chain links TRBV7-2 to TRBJ1-2; 7 nucleotides agree with TRBD1. V lost 3 bases, J lost 4 bases, and 5 bases stayed unmatched. The CDR3 covers 14 residues. The germline gives CDR1 SGHTA, CDR2 FQGNSA. In DNA form, the CDR3 reads TGTGCCAGCAGCTTTCAACAGGGGTCCTATGGCTACACCTTC. Translation: CASSFQQGSYGYTF.

V is TRBV5-1 and J is TRBJ2-3; TRBD2 matches 10 bases. Germline CDR1 reads SGHRS; CDR2 reads YFSETQ. Germline trimming cut 4 bases from V and 2 bases from J; bases unmatched to any gene: 4. CDR3 length: 15 residues. CDR3 in amino acids: CASSGGLADTDTQYF. CDR3 sequence (DNA): TGCGCCAGCAGCGGCGGACTAGCGGACACAGATACGCAGTATTTT.

As for this clone: At the DNA level, this CDR3 is encoded by other sequences in the same sample as well. The CDR3 protein is CASSPPGVSEAFF. The CDR3 DNA is TGTGCCAGCAGCCCCCCCGGGGTCTCTGAAGCTTTCTTT. V is TRBV3-1 (or the pseudogene TRBV3-2) and J is TRBJ1-1; D ambiguous. Germline lookup yields CDR1 LGHDT and CDR2 YNNKEL (reference sequence). This CDR3 spans 13 amino acids. The V end lost 4 bases, the J end lost 6 bases, and 12 bases lay between the germline ends.

V gene TRBV6-2 or TRBV6-3 combines with J gene TRBJ2-7, with TRBD2 identical over 7 bases. The junction had 9 bases not matched to a gene; V was cut back by 2 bases and J by 2 bases. This CDR3 has 16 amino acids. Per the germline V gene, CDR1 is MNHEY and CDR2 is SVGEGT. CDR3 amino acids: CASSYPRSGTPYEQYF. As DNA, the CDR3 is TGTGCCAGCAGTTACCCCAGAAGCGGGACTCCCTACGAGCAGTACTTC.

The V and J genes are TRBV28 and TRBJ1-1, with a tentative D call TRBD1 (5 bases). The V gene lost 0 bases and the J gene lost 8 bases, with 7 bases spanning the gap. The CDR3 contains 12 residues. CDR1 MDHEN and CDR2 SYDVKM come from the germline V gene. The CDR3 nucleotides read TGTGCCAGCAGTTTATGGCAGGGAGAAGCTTTCTTT. Protein: CASSLWQGEAFF.

The rearrangement uses TRBV9 and TRBJ2-5; a possible D gene is TRBD2 (5 bases). CDR1 is SGDLS, CDR2 YYNGEE, per germline. CDR3 length: 15 amino acids. V was trimmed by 0 bases and J by 2 bases, leaving 11 bases between them. CDR3 sequence reads: CASSVGEWRQETQYF. CDR3 DNA sequence: TGTGCCAGCAGCGTAGGAGAGTGGAGGCAAGAGACCCAGTACTTC. Using reference TRBV9 and TRBJ2-5 for the parts outside the CDR3, the full variable domain is DSGVTQTPKHLITATGQRVTLRCSPRSGDLSVYWYQQSLDQGLQFLIQYYNGEERAKGNILERFSAQQFPDLHSELNLSSLELGDSALYFCASSVGEWRQETQYFGPGTRLLVL.

The J gene is TRBJ1-1, the V gene TRBV29-1; TRBD1 matches at 10 bases. Germline V gene sequence: CDR1 SQVTM, CDR2 ANQGSEA. This CDR3 has 16 residues. V lost 4 bases to trimming and J lost 1 base; unmatched junction nucleotides: 9. In DNA, the CDR3 is TGCAGCGTTGGGTTTCGGGACAGGGGCCCGAACACTGAAGCTTTCTTT. It specifies CSVGFRDRGPNTEAFF.